The clone carrying this T cell receptor beta chain was seen only a few times. This CDR3 region has 16 residues. The germline V and J ends were trimmed by 4 bases and 2 bases, with 16 bases remaining between them. Germline values: CDR1 MNHEY, CDR2 SVGAGI. These data are taken from a study of radiotherapy plus CTLA-4 blockade in lung cancer. The data were produced by immunoSEQ multiplex PCR, yet TCRdb's version contains in-frame clones alone and is incomplete. In the table there are 30,000 to 35,000 clones, around four fifths of which are singletons. The chain carries TRBV6-5 and TRBJ2-3, with a weak D call TRBD2 (5 bases). The clonotype originates from a human donor with non-small cell lung cancer that progressed on radiotherapy plus ipilimumab. Sequenced here: peripheral blood, sampled from a patient treated with radiotherapy plus ipilimumab. CDR3 sequence: CASSSLGRGYTDTQYF. DNA for the CDR3: TGTGCCAGCAGTTCTCTAGGGAGAGGATACACAGATACGCAGTATTTT.